This TCR delta chain was found in a study of gammadelta T cells in human blood. Study-wide points: Microbial exposure reportedly appeared to drive polyclonal expansion of innate gamma-delta T cells right after birth.

A few counts support this clone. Its specificity is not known. This may arise from a read error, as a much more abundant clone is one base away. Other DNA sequences in the same sample also yield this CDR3. TCRdb re-called clones from the RT-PCR reads via CATT. The table records some 1,900 delta-chain clones, around 3% of them present only once. The J segment lost 11 bases and the V segment lost 5 bases, leaving 7 bases of the junction unmatched. Germline values: CDR1 GEAIGNYY, CDR2 EKD. This CDR3 spans 12 amino acids. This chain uses TRDV2 with TRDJ2; 7 positions match TRDD3. Input material: Vgamma9Vdelta2 gamma-delta T cells from fetal blood. The clonotype originates from a human fetus. CDR3 sequence: CACVLGILQLFF. The CDR3 DNA reads as TGTGCCTGTGTACTGGGGATCCTGCAACTCTTCTTT.